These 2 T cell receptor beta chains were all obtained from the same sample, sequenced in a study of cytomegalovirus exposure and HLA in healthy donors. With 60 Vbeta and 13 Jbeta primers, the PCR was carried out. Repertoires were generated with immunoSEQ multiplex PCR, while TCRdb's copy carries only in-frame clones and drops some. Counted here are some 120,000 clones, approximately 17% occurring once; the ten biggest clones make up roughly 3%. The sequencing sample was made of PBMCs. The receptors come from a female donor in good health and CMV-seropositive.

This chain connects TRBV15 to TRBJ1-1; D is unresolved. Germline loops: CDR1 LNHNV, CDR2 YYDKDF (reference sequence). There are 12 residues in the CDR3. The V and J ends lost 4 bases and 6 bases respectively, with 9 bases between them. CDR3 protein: CATSTGWSEAFF. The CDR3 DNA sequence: TGTGCCACCAGCACGGGTTGGTCTGAAGCTTTCTTT.

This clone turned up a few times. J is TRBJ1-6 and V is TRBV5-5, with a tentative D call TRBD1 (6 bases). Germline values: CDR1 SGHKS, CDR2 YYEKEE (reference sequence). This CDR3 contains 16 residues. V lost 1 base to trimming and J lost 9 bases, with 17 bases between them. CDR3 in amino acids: CASSLFPGDKISPLHF. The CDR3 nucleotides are TGTGCCAGCAGCTTGTTCCCTGGGGACAAAATTTCACCCCTCCACTTT.